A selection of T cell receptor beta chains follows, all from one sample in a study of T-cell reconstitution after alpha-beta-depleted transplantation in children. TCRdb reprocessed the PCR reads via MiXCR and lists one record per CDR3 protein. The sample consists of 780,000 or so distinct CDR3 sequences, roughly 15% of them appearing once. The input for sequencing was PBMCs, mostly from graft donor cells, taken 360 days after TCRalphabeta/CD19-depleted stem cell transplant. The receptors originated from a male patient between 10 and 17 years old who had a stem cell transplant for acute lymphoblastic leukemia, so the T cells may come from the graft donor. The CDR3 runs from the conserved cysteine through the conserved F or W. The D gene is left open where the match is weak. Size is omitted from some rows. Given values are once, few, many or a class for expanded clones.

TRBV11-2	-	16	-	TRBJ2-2	TGTGCCAGCAGCTTATGGCGGGACTTGAACACCGGGGAGCTGTTTTTT	CASSLWRDLNTGELFF
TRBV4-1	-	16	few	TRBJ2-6	TGCGCCAGCAGCCAGCCCGACGGTTCTGGGGCCAACGTCCTGACTTTC	CASSQPDGSGANVLTF
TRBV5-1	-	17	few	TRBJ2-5	TGCGCCAGCAGCTTGTTTTCGGTCCTAGCGTCAGGAGAGACCCAGTACTTC	CASSLFSVLASGETQYF
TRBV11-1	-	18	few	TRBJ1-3	TGTGCCAGCAGCTTAGTGGTACAGAGCCCTTTCTCTGGAAACACCATATATTTT	CASSLVVQSPFSGNTIYF
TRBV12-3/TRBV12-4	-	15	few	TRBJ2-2	TGTGCCAGCAGTTTCCTGGGGGCGAACACCGGGGAGCTGTTTTTT	CASSFLGANTGELFF
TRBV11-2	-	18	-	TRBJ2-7	TGTGCCAGCAGCTTAGTTTTTTTCAGCGCGGAGGGAGCCTACGAGCAGTACTTC	CASSLVFFSAEGAYEQYF
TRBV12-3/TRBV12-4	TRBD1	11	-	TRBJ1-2	TGTGCCATAAGACAGGGCTATGGCTACACCTTC	CAIRQGYGYTF
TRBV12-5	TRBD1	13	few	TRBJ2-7	TGTGCTAGTGGCCGGGACAGGGCCTACGAGCAGTACTTC	CASGRDRAYEQYF
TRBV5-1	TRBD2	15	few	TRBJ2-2	TGCGCCAGCAGCCGACTAGCGGGAGTGGCCGGGGAGCTGTTTTTT	CASSRLAGVAGELFF
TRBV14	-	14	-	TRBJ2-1	TGTGCCAGCAGCCGTGCCGGACGCTACAATGAGCAGTTCTTC	CASSRAGRYNEQFF
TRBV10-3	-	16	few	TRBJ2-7	TGTGCCACCGCTCTCACCGGGGTCTCGATACCCTACGAGCAGTACTTC	CATALTGVSIPYEQYF
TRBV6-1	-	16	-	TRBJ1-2	TGTGCCAGCAGCACTGTTCTCGACAGGACCATCTATGGCTACACCTTC	CASSTVLDRTIYGYTF
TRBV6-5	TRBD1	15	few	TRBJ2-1	TGTGCCAGCAGTCACCGGGACAGGAGAAACAATGAGCAGTTCTTC	CASSHRDRRNNEQFF
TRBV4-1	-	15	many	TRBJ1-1	TGCGCCAGCAGCCAAGCAGCCGTCGGAGTCACTGAAGCTTTCTTT	CASSQAAVGVTEAFF
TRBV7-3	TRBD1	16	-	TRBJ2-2	TGTGCCAGCAGCGCCGGGACAGGGGGCGGATCGGGGGAGCTGTTTTTT	CASSAGTGGGSGELFF
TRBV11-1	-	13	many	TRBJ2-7	TGTGCCAGCAGCGCGGGACAGTCCTACGAGCAGTACTTC	CASSAGQSYEQYF
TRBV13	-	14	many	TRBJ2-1	TGTGCCAGCAGCCCAAGAAACGGATACAATGAGCAGTTCTTC	CASSPRNGYNEQFF
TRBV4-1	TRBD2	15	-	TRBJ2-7	TGCGCCAGCAGCCAAGATGTAGGCGGGAGCTACGAGCAGAACTTC	CASSQDVGGSYEQNF
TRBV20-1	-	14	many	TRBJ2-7	TGCAGTGCCCCCCGGCACCGGACAGCCTACGAGCAGTACTTC	CSAPRHRTAYEQYF
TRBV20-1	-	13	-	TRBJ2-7	TGCCTTGGAGGGGGAGTCCCTTCATACGAGCAGTACTTC	CLGGGVPSYEQYF
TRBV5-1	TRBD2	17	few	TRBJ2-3	TGCGCCAGCAGCGGGAGACTAGCGGGGTCCCCTACAGATACGCAGTATTTT	CASSGRLAGSPTDTQYF
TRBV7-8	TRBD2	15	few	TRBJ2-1	TGTGCCAGCAGCTTAGCGGTAGCGGGAGTTGTTGAGCAGTTCTTC	CASSLAVAGVVEQFF
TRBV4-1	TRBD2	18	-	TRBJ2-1	TGCGCCAGCAGCCAAGAGGGCACGACTAGCGGGAGTATCGATGAGCAGTTCTTC	CASSQEGTTSGSIDEQFF
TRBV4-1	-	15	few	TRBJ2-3	TGCGCCAGCAGCCAGGGACACCGAAGCACAGATACGCAGTATTTT	CASSQGHRSTDTQYF
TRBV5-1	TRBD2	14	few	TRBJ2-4	TGCGCCAGCAGCCGACCGGGACTACCAACCATTCAGTACTTC	CASSRPGLPTIQYF
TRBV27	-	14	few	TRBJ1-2	TGTGCCAGCAAGAGAACGGGAAATAACTATGGCTACACCTTC	CASKRTGNNYGYTF
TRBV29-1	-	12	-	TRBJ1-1	TGCAGCGTTGATATACAGATAAGCGAAGCTTTCTTT	CSVDIQISEAFF
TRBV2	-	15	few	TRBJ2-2	TGTGCCAGCAAGCGGCTGCGGCTGAACACCGGGGAGCTGTTTTTT	CASKRLRLNTGELFF
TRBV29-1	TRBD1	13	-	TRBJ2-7	TGCAGCGTCCCTCAGGGGGCTTTGGACGAGCAGTACTTC	CSVPQGALDEQYF
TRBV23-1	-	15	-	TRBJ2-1	TGCGCCAGCAGTCAATCGTCCTCGGGCGACAATGAGCAGTTCTTC	CASSQSSSGDNEQFF
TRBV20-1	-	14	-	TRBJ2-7	TGCAGTGCTAGAGATCTAGGAGCGACGTACGAGCAGTACTTC	CSARDLGATYEQYF
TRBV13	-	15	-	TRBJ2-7	TGTGCCAGCAGCTTATCCGGGAGCCCGCGTCTCGAGCAGTACTTC	CASSLSGSPRLEQYF
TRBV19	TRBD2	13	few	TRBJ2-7	TGTGCCAGTAGTACCCAGCGGGAGGACGAGCAGTACTTC	CASSTQREDEQYF
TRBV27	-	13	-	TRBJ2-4	TGTGCCAGCAGTTTATTTTTCGGGTACATTCAGTACTTC	CASSLFFGYIQYF
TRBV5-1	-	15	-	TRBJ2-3	TGCGCCAGCAGCTTGGCCCTTGAAGGGGCAGATACGCAGTATTTT	CASSLALEGADTQYF
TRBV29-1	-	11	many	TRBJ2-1	TGCAGCGTTGGCAGGCTCAATGAGCAGTTCTTC	CSVGRLNEQFF
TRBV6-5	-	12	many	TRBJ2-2	TGTGCCAGCAATAAGAACACCGGGGAGCTGTTTTTT	CASNKNTGELFF
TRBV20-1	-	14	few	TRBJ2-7	TGCAGTGCTAGAGATGGACACTCACCCTACGAGCAGTACTTC	CSARDGHSPYEQYF
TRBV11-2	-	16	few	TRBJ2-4	TGTGCCAGCAGCTTAGAACGAATGGCGGTTAAAAACATTCAGTACTTC	CASSLERMAVKNIQYF
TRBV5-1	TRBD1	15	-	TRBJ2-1	TGCGCCAGCAGCTTGTGGACAGGGTTCTACAATGAGCAGTTCTTC	CASSLWTGFYNEQFF
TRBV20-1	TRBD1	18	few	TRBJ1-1	TGCAGTGCTAGAGATGGTCGGCCCAGGGGGCGAAGGAACACTGAAGCTTTCTTT	CSARDGRPRGRRNTEAFF
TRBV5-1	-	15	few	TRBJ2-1	TGCGCCAGCAGGCCTTCGGGGGTTACCTACAATGAGCAGTTCTTC	CASRPSGVTYNEQFF
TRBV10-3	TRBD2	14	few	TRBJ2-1	TGTGCCATCAGCTTAGCGGGAGGGGGCAATGAGCAGTTCTTC	CAISLAGGGNEQFF
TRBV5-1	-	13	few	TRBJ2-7	TGCGCCAGCAGTGGAACAGGGTTCAACGAGCAGTACTTC	CASSGTGFNEQYF
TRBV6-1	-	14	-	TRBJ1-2	TGTGCCAGCAGTACAGGGTTAGGCCACTATGGCTACACCTTC	CASSTGLGHYGYTF
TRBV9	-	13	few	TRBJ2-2	TGTGCCAGCAGCATCGGAAGGACCGGGGAGCTGTTTTTT	CASSIGRTGELFF